This T cell receptor beta chain is from a study of CD8 T cells in ankylosing spondylitis. The CDR3 covers 13 residues. V gave up 0 bases and J gave up 9 bases, with 10 bases separating them. Germline lookup yields CDR1 SGHRS and CDR2 YFSETQ. As regards this clonotype: Antigen specificity is unknown.

MiXCR, applied by TCRdb to the 5' RACE reads, yields one record per CDR3 protein. There are under 950,000 distinct CDR3 sequences in the sample; 15% to 20% occur only once, and about 19% lies in the top ten. Study results and limitations: One TCR beta motif, made up of roughly eight highly homologous variants, appeared characteristic of ankylosing spondylitis blood.

Sequences were obtained from blood, either unsorted or a sorted T cell fraction (not recorded which). The genes are TRBV5-1 and TRBJ2-1; D is ambiguous. This TCR came from a male donor with ankylosing spondylitis. The CDR3 region has the DNA TGCGCCAGCAGCTTGGCCTCGGCGCGTGAGCAGTTCTTC. This sequence encodes CASSLASAREQFF.